This TCR beta chain originates from a study of T cell responses to AZD1222 COVID-19 vaccine. Study results and limitations: Targeting of unmutated variant regions was reportedly seen in nearly half of spike-specific TCRs. Repertoire samples came only from after the peak T cell response. Among the donors, most were white British and more were female, and clonal diversity was possibly underestimated. Just a handful of AZD1222 recipients tested seropositive at baseline.

TCRdb keeps only in-frame clones here, not all; method: immunoSEQ multiplex PCR. The table includes approximately 75,000 clones, about 90% detected once. There are 16 residues in the CDR3. V lost 2 bases, J lost 3 bases, and 17 bases lay in between. Germline V gives CDR1 LGHDT, CDR2 YNNKEL (reference sequence). About this clone: As yet, its antigen is unknown.

This TCR derives from an adult who received the AZD1222 COVID-19 vaccine. The material was peripheral blood, obtained 28 days after the second AZD1222 dose. This sequence joins TRBV3-1 (or the pseudogene TRBV3-2) and TRBJ2-7; D may match TRBD1 or TRBD2 (5 bases each). The CDR3 bases are TGTGCCAGCAGCCAACGGAAGACACAGGCGGGCTACGAGCAGTACTTC. Residues: CASSQRKTQAGYEQYF.